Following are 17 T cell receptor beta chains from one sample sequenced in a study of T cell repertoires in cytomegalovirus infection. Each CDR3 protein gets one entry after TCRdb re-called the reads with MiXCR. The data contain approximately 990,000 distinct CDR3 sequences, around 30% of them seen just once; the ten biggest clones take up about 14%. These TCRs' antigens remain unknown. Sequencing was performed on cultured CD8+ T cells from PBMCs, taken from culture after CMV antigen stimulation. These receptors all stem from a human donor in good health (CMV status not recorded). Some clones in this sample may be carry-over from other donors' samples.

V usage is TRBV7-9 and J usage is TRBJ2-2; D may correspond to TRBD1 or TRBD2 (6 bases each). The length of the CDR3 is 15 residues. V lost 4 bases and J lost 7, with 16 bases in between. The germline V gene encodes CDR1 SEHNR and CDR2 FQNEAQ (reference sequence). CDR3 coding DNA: TGTGCCAGCAGCTCCCCTATGGGGGGCGACGGGGAGCTGTTTTTT. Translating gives CASSSPMGGDGELFF.

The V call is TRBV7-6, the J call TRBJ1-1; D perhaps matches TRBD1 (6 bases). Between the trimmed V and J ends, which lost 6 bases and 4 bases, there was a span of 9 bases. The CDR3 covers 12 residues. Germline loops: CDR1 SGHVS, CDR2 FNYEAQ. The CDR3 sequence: CASRSGATEAFF. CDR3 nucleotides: TGTGCCAGCAGATCAGGGGCCACTGAAGCTTTCTTT. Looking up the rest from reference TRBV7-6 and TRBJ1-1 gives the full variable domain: GAGVSQSPRYKVTKRGQDVALRCDPISGHVSLYWYRQALGQGPEFLTYFNYEAQQDKSGLPNDRFSAERPEGSISTLTIQRTEQRDSAMYRCASRSGATEAFFGQGTRLTVV.

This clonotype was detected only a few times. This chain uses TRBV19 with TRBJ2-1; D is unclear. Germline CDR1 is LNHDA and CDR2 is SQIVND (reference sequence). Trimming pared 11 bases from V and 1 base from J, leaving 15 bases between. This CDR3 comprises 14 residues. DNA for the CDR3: TGTGCCTCTGCCCAGTTCCCTTCCTACAATGAGCAGTTCTTC. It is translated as CASAQFPSYNEQFF.

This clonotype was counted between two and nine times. The CDR3 DNA reads TGTGCCAGCAGCTTCCCGACCAGTGTCGAGCAGTACTTC. Its protein is CASSFPTSVEQYF. The chain has TRBV5-6 and TRBJ2-7; D ambiguous. CDR1 and CDR2 (germline): SGHDT, YYEEEE. Trimming pared 2 bases from V and 6 bases from J, leaving 12 bases between. The CDR3 spans 13 residues.

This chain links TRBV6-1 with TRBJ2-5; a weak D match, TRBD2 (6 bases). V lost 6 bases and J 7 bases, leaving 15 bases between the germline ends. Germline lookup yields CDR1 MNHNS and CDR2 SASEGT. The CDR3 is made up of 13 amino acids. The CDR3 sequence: CASREGGEPTQYF. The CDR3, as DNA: TGTGCCAGCAGGGAGGGCGGAGAACCGACCCAGTACTTC.

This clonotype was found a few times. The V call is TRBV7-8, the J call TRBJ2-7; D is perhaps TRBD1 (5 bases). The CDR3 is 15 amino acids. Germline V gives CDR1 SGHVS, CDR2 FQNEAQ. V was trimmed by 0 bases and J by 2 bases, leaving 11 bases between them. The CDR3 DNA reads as TGTGCCAGCAGCTTAGCCCAGGGCCTGGCCTACGAGCAGTACGTC. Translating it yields CASSLAQGLAYEQYV.

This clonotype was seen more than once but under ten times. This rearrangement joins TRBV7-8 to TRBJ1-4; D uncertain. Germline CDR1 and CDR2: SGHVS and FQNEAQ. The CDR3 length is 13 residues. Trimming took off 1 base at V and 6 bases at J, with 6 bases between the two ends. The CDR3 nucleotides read TGTGCCAGCAGCTTAGGGGAACATGAAAAACTGTTTTTT. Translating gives CASSLGEHEKLFF.

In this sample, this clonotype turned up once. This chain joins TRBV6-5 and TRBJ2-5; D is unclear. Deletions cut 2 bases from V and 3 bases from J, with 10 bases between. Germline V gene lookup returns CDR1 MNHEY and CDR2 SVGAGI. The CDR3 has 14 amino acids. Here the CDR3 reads CASSYRWPEETQYF. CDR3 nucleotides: TGTGCCAGCAGTTACAGGTGGCCTGAAGAGACCCAGTACTTC.

The CDR3 loop reads CASSWGPLGTEAFF. CDR3 nucleotide sequence: TGTGCCAGCAGTTGGGGCCCTCTTGGCACTGAAGCTTTCTTT. The rearrangement joins TRBV28 to TRBJ1-1; a possible D gene is TRBD1 (5 bases). The CDR3 totals 14 residues. Germline lookup yields CDR1 MDHEN and CDR2 SYDVKM. V was cut by 4 bases and J by 4 bases, with 13 bases left in between.

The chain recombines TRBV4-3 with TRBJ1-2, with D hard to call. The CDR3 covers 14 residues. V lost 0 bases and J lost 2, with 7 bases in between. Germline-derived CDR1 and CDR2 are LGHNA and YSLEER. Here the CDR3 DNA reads TGCGCCAGCAGCCAAGATCTTTACAACTATGGCTACACCTTC. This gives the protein CASSQDLYNYGYTF.

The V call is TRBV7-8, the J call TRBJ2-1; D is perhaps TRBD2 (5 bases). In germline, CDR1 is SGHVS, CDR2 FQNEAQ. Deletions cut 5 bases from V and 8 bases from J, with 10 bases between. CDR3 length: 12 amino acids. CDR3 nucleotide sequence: TGTGCCAGCAGCCCCAAGAGGGATGAGCAGTTCTTC. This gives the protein CASSPKRDEQFF. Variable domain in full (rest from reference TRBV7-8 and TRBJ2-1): GAGVSQSPRYKVAKRGQDVALRCDPISGHVSLFWYQQALGQGPEFLTYFQNEAQLDKSGLPSDRFFAERPEGSVSTLKIQRTQQEDSAVYLCASSPKRDEQFFGPGTRLTVL.

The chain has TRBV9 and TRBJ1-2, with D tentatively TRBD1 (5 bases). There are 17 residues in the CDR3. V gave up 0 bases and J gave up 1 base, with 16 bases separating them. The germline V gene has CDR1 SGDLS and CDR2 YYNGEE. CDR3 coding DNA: TGTGCCAGCAGCGTAGGGTCGGGGGTTCGGTTTAACTATGGCTACACCTTC. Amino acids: CASSVGSGVRFNYGYTF.

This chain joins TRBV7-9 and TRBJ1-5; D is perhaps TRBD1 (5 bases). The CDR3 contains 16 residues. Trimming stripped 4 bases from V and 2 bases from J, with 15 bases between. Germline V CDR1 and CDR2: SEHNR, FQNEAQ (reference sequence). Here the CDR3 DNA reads TGTGCCAGCAGCTCTACAGGAAAACGGGGCAATCAGCCCCAGCATTTT. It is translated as CASSSTGKRGNQPQHF.

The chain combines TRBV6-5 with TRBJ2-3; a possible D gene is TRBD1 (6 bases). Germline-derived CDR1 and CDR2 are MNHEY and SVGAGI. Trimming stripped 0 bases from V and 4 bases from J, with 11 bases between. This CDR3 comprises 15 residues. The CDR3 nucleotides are TGTGCCAGCAGTTACTCGACTGCAGGGGCAGATACGCAGTATTTT. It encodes CASSYSTAGADTQYF.

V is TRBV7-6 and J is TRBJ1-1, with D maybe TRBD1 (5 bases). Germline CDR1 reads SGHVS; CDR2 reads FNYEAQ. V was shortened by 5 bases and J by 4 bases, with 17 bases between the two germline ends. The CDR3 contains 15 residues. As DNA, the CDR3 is TGTGCCAGCAGCCTTAATAGGGGAAATGGCACTGAAGCTTTCTTT. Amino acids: CASSLNRGNGTEAFF.

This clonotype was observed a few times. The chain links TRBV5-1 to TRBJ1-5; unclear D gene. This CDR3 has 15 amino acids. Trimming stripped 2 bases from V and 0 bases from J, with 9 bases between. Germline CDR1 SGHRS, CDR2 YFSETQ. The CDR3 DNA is TGCGCCAGCAGCTTAGTGGAGACTAGCAATCAGCCCCAGCATTTT. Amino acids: CASSLVETSNQPQHF.

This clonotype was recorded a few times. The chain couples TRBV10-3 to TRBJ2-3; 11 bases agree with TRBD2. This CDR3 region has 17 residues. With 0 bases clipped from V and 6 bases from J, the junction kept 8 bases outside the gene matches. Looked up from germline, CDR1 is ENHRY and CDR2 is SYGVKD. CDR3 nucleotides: TGTGCCATCAGTGAGTCCGTGCTAGCGGGGGGCAGGGATACGCAGTATTTT. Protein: CAISESVLAGGRDTQYF.